Below, 23 T cell receptor beta chains from the same sample are listed, as sequenced in a study of T cell repertoires in cytomegalovirus infection. TCRdb fed the reads into MiXCR, producing one record per CDR3 protein. The sample shows around 180,000 distinct CDR3 sequences, 28% of them seen only once. Source material: PBMCs. These receptor sequences come from a human donor in good health (CMV status not recorded). Some clones in this sample may be carry-over from other donors' samples.

The chain links TRBV19 to TRBJ2-3, with 8 nucleotides matching TRBD2. From germline, CDR1 is LNHDA and CDR2 SQIVND (reference sequence). The CDR3 extends over 15 amino acids. The V gene end was trimmed by 10 bases and the J gene end by 1 base; junction bases not matched to a gene: 10. CDR3: CATSVAGGGTDTQYF. DNA for the CDR3: TGTGCCACCTCAGTGGCGGGGGGTGGCACAGATACGCAGTATTTT. The whole variable domain, filled in from reference TRBV19 and TRBJ2-3, reads DGGITQSPKYLFRKEGQNVTLSCEQNLNHDAMYWYRQDPGQGLRLIYYSQIVNDFQKGDIAEGYSVSREKKESFPLTVTSAQKNPTAFYLCATSVAGGGTDTQYFGPGTRLTVL.

CDR3 DNA sequence: TGTGCCAGCAGCTCATTCGGGAGGGGATACTATGGCTACACCTTC. It translates to CASSSFGRGYYGYTF. The chain has TRBV7-2 and TRBJ1-2; tentative D call: TRBD1 (5 bases). Trimming removed 4 bases from V and 3 bases from J, with 15 bases in between. The germline V gene has CDR1 SGHTA and CDR2 FQGNSA. The CDR3 is made up of 15 amino acids.

This clonotype has only a few counts. The genes are TRBV29-1 and TRBJ1-1; D is unresolved. Germline-derived CDR1 and CDR2 are SQVTM and ANQGSEA. V was pared by 2 bases and J by 8 bases, with 9 bases between. The CDR3 runs 11 residues. CDR3 DNA: TGCAGCGTTGAAAGTGCGACCGAAGCTTTCTTT. This sequence encodes CSVESATEAFF.

The rearrangement uses TRBV28 and TRBJ2-7, with D maybe TRBD1 (6 bases). This CDR3 contains 14 residues. CDR1 and CDR2 (germline): MDHEN, SYDVKM. Trimming shortened V by 5 bases and J by 5 bases, and 16 bases separated the two germline ends. CDR3 sequence reads: CASSRSGTTHEQYF. In DNA form, the CDR3 reads TGTGCCAGCAGTCGTTCCGGGACAACCCACGAGCAGTACTTC.

This rearrangement joins TRBV7-6 to TRBJ1-1; D remains ambiguous. Per germline, CDR1 SGHVS and CDR2 FNYEAQ. The CDR3 runs to 14 residues. V gave up 3 bases and J gave up 3 bases, with 11 bases separating them. CDR3 in DNA: TGTGCCAGCAGCTTTAACCGGGTTGACACTGAAGCTTTCTTT. Encoded protein: CASSFNRVDTEAFF.

The genes are TRBV4-1 and TRBJ2-4; TRBD2 matches 10 bases. With 8 bases clipped from V and 4 bases from J, the junction kept 8 bases outside the gene matches. The CDR3 has 15 amino acids. In germline, CDR1 is MGHRA, CDR2 YSYEKL. The CDR3 nucleotides read TGCGCCAGCCGGCCGCTAGCGGGGGTTAAAAACATTCAGTACTTC. This gives the protein CASRPLAGVKNIQYF.

This chain joins TRBV7-9 and TRBJ2-1, with D hard to call. Trimming cost V 1 base and J 3 bases, with 10 bases left between them. Germline CDR1 and CDR2: SEHNR and FQNEAQ (reference sequence). The CDR3 is 15 amino acids. CDR3 residues: CASSLGVGLYNEQFF. The CDR3 DNA reads TGTGCCAGCAGCTTAGGGGTCGGCCTCTACAATGAGCAGTTCTTC.

This chain links TRBV5-6 with TRBJ2-5; 9 nucleotides agree with TRBD2. Germline V gene lookup returns CDR1 SGHDT and CDR2 YYEEEE. V gave up 7 bases and J gave up 4 bases; unmatched junction bases: 8. The CDR3 consists of 14 residues. CDR3 sequence (DNA): TGTGCCAGCTGTGCGGGGGGGAAGGGAGAGACCCAGTACTTC. Its translation is CASCAGGKGETQYF.

The chain employs TRBV19 and TRBJ1-1, with D possibly being TRBD1 (6 bases). Per the germline V gene, CDR1 is LNHDA and CDR2 is SQIVND (reference sequence). Trimming stripped 6 bases from V and 7 bases from J, with 18 bases between. This CDR3 spans 14 amino acids. This CDR3 is CASRLSGAKGEAFF. The CDR3 DNA is TGTGCCAGTAGGCTATCAGGGGCAAAAGGTGAAGCTTTCTTT. Complete variable domain (other parts from reference TRBV19 and TRBJ1-1): DGGITQSPKYLFRKEGQNVTLSCEQNLNHDAMYWYRQDPGQGLRLIYYSQIVNDFQKGDIAEGYSVSREKKESFPLTVTSAQKNPTAFYLCASRLSGAKGEAFFGQGTRLTVV.

This chain joins TRBV7-8 and TRBJ1-1; tentatively, D is TRBD1 (5 bases). CDR3 length equals 15 residues. Germline V gives CDR1 SGHVS, CDR2 FQNEAQ. Trimming cost V 1 base and J 6 bases, with 15 bases left between them. As DNA, the CDR3 is TGTGCCAGCAGCTTAGGGGGGTGGGGGGGTGCTGAAGCTTTCTTT. Translating it yields CASSLGGWGGAEAFF.

This sequence joins TRBV5-1 and TRBJ2-5, with D perhaps matching TRBD2 (6 bases). The V end lost 0 bases, the J end lost 4 bases, and 13 bases lay between the germline ends. CDR1 is SGHRS and CDR2 is YFSETQ in the germline V gene. The CDR3 is made up of 15 amino acids. The CDR3: CASSLESSGGETQYF. DNA of the CDR3: TGCGCCAGCAGCTTGGAGAGTAGCGGCGGAGAGACCCAGTACTTC. Full variable domain (remainder filled in from reference TRBV5-1 and TRBJ2-5): KAGVTQTPRYLIKTRGQQVTLSCSPISGHRSVSWYQQTPGQGLQFLFEYFSETQRNKGNFPGRFSGRQFSNSRSEMNVSTLELGDSALYLCASSLESSGGETQYFGPGTRLLVL.

In the case of this clonotype: This sequence may be a read error, since a much larger clone differs from it by one base. The V gene is TRBV7-4, the J gene TRBJ1-2, with 9 bases that match TRBD1. J gave up 6 bases and V 3 bases, and 5 bases lay outside the gene matches. The CDR3 is 14 amino acids. Looked up from germline, CDR1 is SGHVT and CDR2 is SQSDAQ. In DNA form, the CDR3 reads TGTGCCAGCAGCTTCACAGGGGGCAGTAATGGCTACACCTTC. This translates into CASSFTGGSNGYTF.

This chain links TRBV5-1 with TRBJ2-5, with D maybe TRBD1 (5 bases). The V gene lost 1 base and the J gene lost 2 bases, with 18 bases spanning the gap. The length of the CDR3 is 17 residues. In germline, CDR1 is SGHRS, CDR2 YFSETQ. CDR3 nucleotide sequence: TGCGCCAGCAGCTTGCCCAGGGTGGGAATGAGGCAAGAGACCCAGTACTTC. Translated: CASSLPRVGMRQETQYF.

This clonotype was seen ten or more times. This chain joins TRBV7-2 and TRBJ2-4; D perhaps matches TRBD2 (7 bases). Germline values: CDR1 SGHTA, CDR2 FQGNSA. There are 14 residues in the CDR3. V lost 5 bases and J 8 bases, leaving 16 bases between the germline ends. The CDR3 nucleotides are TGTGCCAGCAGCCCACGAGGAGGGGGGGACATTCAGTACTTC. Protein product: CASSPRGGGDIQYF.

This clonotype occurred a few times. The chain uses TRBV7-8 and TRBJ2-6; no clear D gene. Germline V gene sequence: CDR1 SGHVS, CDR2 FQNEAQ. CDR3 size: 17 residues. V shed 4 bases and J shed 0 bases, with 13 bases lying between them. CDR3 protein: CASSSRSGFSGANVLTF. CDR3 DNA sequence: TGTGCCAGCAGCTCAAGATCAGGATTCTCTGGGGCCAACGTCCTGACTTTC.

The V and J genes are TRBV6-4 and TRBJ2-1; D gene ambiguous. Germline V gene lookup returns CDR1 MRHNA and CDR2 SNTAGT. With 9 bases removed from V and 2 bases from J, the gap between germline ends came to 20 bases. CDR3 size: 16 residues. CDR3 residues: CASSRLPEGPYNEQFF. CDR3 DNA sequence: TGTGCCAGTTCGAGGTTACCCGAAGGACCCTACAATGAGCAGTTCTTC.

This clonotype was detected only a few times. The CDR3: CASSSRDNRWDEQYF. For the CDR3, the DNA is TGTGCCAGCAGCTCCCGGGACAACCGGTGGGACGAGCAGTACTTC. This chain joins TRBV7-9 and TRBJ2-7; tentative D call: TRBD1 (6 bases). Trimming left V 4 bases short and J 5 bases short, with 18 bases between. The CDR3 extends over 15 amino acids. Germline V lookup: CDR1 SEHNR, CDR2 FQNEAQ (reference sequence).

This clonotype was counted many times. V usage is TRBV23-1 and J usage is TRBJ2-7; possible D gene TRBD1, 6 bases. TRBV23-1 is an open reading frame whose function is uncertain. This CDR3 has 13 amino acids. The germline V and J ends were trimmed by 4 bases and 3 bases, with 10 bases remaining between them. The DNA for the CDR3 is TGCGCCAGCAGTCCCCTGGACAGCTACGAGCAGTACTTC. Protein sequence: CASSPLDSYEQYF.

This chain connects TRBV2 to TRBJ1-5; 9 bases are shared with TRBD1. Germline assignment: CDR1 SNHLY and CDR2 FYNNEI. This CDR3 spans 16 amino acids. J lost 3 bases, V lost 6 bases, and 9 bases had no gene match. CDR3 protein: CASSPSRDRVNQPQHF. The CDR3 DNA is TGTGCCAGCAGCCCGTCCCGGGACAGGGTCAATCAGCCCCAGCATTTT.

This chain uses TRBV12-3 or TRBV12-4 with TRBJ1-5; D is ambiguous. This CDR3 contains 14 residues. V lost 2 bases, J lost 3 bases, and 8 bases lay in between. CDR3 in amino acids: CASSLRTPNQPQHF. The CDR3 coding sequence is TGTGCCAGCAGTTTAAGGACGCCCAATCAGCCCCAGCATTTT.

This chain uses TRBV27 with TRBJ2-6; D is undetermined. From germline, CDR1 is MNHEY and CDR2 SMNVEV (reference sequence). This CDR3 comprises 13 residues. The ends were cut back, 5 bases at V and 4 bases at J, with 6 bases in the middle. DNA of the CDR3: TGTGCCAGCAGTCTCTTGGGGGCCAACGTCCTGACTTTC. The encoded protein is CASSLLGANVLTF.

The table lists this clonotype with a few counts. The chain combines TRBV7-9 with TRBJ1-3, with D uncertain. This CDR3 spans 15 amino acids. Germline V lookup: CDR1 SEHNR, CDR2 FQNEAQ (reference sequence). Deletions cut 2 bases from V and 0 bases from J, with 8 bases between. The CDR3 DNA reads as TGTGCCAGCAGCTTATCAGTCGCCTCTGGAAACACCATATATTTT. It yields the protein CASSLSVASGNTIYF. Together with reference TRBV7-9 and TRBJ1-3, the CDR3 gives the full variable domain: DTGVSQNPRHKITKRGQNVTFRCDPISEHNRLYWYRQTLGQGPEFLTYFQNEAQLEKSRLLSDRFSAERPKGSFSTLEIQRTEQGDSAMYLCASSLSVASGNTIYFGEGSWLTVV.

The chain is built from TRBV6-6 and TRBJ1-6, with D tentatively TRBD1 (6 bases). The CDR3 has 15 residues. Germline CDR1 is MNHNY and CDR2 is SVGAGI (reference sequence). Trimming cost V 7 bases and J 7 bases, with 17 bases left between them. The CDR3 protein is CASILQGFRNSPLHF. In DNA form, the CDR3 reads TGTGCCAGCATTTTACAGGGCTTTCGGAATTCACCCCTCCACTTT.